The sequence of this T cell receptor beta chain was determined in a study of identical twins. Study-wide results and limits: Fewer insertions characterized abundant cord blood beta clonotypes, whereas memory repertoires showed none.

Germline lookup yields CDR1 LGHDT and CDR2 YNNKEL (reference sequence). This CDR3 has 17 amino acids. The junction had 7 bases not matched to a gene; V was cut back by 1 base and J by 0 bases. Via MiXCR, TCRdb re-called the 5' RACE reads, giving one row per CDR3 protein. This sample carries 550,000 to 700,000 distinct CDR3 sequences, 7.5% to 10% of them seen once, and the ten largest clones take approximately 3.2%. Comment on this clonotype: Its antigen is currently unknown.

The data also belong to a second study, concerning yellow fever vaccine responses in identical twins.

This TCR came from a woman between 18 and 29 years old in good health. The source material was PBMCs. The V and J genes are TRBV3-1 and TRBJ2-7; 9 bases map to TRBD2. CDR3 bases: TGTGCCAGCAGCCAAGCTGGCGCTAGCGGGAACTCCTACGAGCAGTACTTC. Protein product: CASSQAGASGNSYEQYF.